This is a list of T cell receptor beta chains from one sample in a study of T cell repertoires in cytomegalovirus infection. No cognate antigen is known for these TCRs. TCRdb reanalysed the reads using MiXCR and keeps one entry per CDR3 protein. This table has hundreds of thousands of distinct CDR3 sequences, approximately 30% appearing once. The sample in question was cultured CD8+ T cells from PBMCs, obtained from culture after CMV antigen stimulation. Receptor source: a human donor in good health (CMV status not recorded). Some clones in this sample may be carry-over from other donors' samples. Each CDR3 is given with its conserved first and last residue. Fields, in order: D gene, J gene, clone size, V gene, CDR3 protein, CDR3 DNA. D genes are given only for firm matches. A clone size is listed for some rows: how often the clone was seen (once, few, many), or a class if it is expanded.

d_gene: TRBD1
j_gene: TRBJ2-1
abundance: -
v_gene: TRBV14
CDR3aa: CASRQTGGSYNEQFF
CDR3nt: TGTGCCAGCAGGCAGACAGGGGGCTCCTACAATGAGCAGTTCTTC

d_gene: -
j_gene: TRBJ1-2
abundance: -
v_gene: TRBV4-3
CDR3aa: CASSQERSALYYGYTF
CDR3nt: TGCGCCAGCAGCCAAGAACGGTCAGCTTTATACTATGGCTACACCTTC

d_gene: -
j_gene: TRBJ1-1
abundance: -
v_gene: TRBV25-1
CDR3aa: CASSAGTVDLMNTEAFF
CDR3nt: TGTGCCAGCAGTGCCGGGACCGTTGATCTAATGAACACTGAAGCTTTCTTT

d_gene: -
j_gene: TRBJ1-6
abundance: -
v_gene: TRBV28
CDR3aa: CASGSISSYNSPLHF
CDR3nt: TGTGCCAGCGGAAGTATCAGCTCCTATAATTCACCCCTCCACTTT

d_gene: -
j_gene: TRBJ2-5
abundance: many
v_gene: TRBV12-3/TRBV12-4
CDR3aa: CASSWSQDYQETQYF
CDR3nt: TGTGCCAGCAGTTGGTCACAGGACTACCAAGAGACCCAGTACTTC

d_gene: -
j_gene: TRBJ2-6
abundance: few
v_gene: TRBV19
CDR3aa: CASSMQGINAGANVLTF
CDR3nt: TGTGCCAGTAGTATGCAGGGAATCAACGCTGGGGCCAACGTCCTGACTTTC

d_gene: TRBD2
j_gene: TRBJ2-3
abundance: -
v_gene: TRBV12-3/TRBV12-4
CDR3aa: CASSFSGGPTDMQYF
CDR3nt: TGTGCCAGCAGTTTTAGCGGGGGGCCCACAGATATGCAGTATTTT

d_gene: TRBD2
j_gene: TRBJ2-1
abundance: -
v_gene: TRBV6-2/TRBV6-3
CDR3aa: CASGTSGGYNEQFF
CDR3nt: TGTGCCTCCGGGACTAGCGGGGGGTACAATGAGCAGTTCTTC

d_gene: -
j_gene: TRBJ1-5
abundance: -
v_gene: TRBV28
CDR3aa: CASSFRAPIPAQHF
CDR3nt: TGTGCCAGCAGTTTTAGGGCCCCGATCCCAGCCCAGCATTTT

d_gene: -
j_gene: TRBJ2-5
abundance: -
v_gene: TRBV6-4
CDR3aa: CASSPNTLAETQYF
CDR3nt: TGTGCCAGCAGTCCCAACACTCTTGCAGAGACCCAGTACTTC

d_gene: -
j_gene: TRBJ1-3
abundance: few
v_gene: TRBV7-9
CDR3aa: CASSLVVGSGNTIYF
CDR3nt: TGTGCCAGCAGCTTAGTTGTGGGGTCTGGAAACACCATATATTTT

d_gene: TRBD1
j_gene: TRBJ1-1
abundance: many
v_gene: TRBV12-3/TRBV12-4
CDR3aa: CASSLAYMRGRNGTEAFF
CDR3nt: TGTGCCAGCAGTTTAGCGTATATGAGGGGGCGGAATGGAACTGAAGCTTTCTTT

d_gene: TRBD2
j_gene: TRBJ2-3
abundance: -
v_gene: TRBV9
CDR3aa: CASSEKAGSTDTQYF
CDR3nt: TGTGCCAGCAGCGAAAAAGCGGGGAGCACAGATACGCAGTATTTT

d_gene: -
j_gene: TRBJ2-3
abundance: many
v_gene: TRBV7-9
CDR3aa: CASSSSITDTQYF
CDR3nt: TGTGCCAGCAGCTCCTCAATAACAGATACGCAGTATTTT

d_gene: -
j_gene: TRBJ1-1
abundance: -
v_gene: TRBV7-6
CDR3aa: CASSYRGYPRQEVFF
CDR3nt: TGTGCCAGCAGCTACCGTGGCTATCCTCGCCAGGAGGTTTTCTTT

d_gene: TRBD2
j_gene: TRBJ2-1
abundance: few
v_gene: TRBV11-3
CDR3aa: CASSQAGAGNEQFF
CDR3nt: TGTGCCAGCAGCCAAGCGGGGGCTGGGAATGAGCAGTTCTTC

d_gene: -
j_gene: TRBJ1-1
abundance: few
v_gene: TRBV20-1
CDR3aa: CSARVGRALYAEAFF
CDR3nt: TGCAGTGCTAGAGTTGGGAGGGCGCTCTATGCTGAAGCTTTCTTT

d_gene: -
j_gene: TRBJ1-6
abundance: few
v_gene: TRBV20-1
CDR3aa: CSARDSFRTISPLHF
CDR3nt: TGCAGTGCTAGGGACAGCTTCAGGACCATCTCACCCCTCCACTTT

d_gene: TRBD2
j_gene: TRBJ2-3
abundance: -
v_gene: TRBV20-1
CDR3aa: CSARAASGGRGDTQYF
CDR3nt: TGCAGTGCCCGGGCGGCTAGCGGGGGCCGAGGAGATACGCAGTATTTT

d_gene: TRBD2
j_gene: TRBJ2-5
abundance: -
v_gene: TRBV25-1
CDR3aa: CASSDPAGGQETQYF
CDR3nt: TGTGCCAGCAGTGACCCAGCGGGGGGGCAAGAGACCCAGTACTTC

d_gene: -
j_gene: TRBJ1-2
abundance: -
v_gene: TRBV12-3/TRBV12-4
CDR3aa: CASSPTHPSNYGYTF
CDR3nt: TGTGCCAGCAGTCCGACACATCCCTCTAACTATGGCTACACCTTC

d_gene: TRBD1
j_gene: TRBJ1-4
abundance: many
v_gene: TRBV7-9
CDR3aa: CASGDRRDEKLFF
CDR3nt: TGTGCCAGCGGGGACAGGAGGGATGAAAAACTGTTTTTT

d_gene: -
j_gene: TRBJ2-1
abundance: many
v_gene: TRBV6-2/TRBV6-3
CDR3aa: CASSYAVLSYNEQFF
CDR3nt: TGTGCCAGCAGTTACGCAGTTCTCTCCTACAATGAGCAGTTCTTC

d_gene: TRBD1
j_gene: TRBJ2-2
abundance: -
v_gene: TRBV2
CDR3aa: CASEDRGTNTGELFF
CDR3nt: TGTGCCAGCGAGGACAGGGGTACGAACACCGGGGAGCTGTTTTTT

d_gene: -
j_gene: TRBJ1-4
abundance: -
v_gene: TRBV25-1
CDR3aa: CASSDPGAGQFEKLFF
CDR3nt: TGTGCCAGCAGTGATCCCGGGGCAGGGCAATTTGAAAAACTGTTTTTT

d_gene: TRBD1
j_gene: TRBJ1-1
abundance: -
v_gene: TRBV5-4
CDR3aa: CASSFPPRGPNTEAFF
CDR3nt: TGTGCCAGCAGCTTCCCGCCCAGGGGGCCTAACACTGAAGCTTTCTTT

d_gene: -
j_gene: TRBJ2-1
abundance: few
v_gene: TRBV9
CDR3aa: CASSVGGDFKYNEQFF
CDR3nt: TGTGCCAGCAGCGTAGGTGGGGACTTCAAGTACAATGAGCAGTTCTTC

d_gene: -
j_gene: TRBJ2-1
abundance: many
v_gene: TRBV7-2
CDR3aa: CASSLDAYLDEQFF
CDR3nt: TGTGCCAGCAGCTTAGACGCCTACCTTGATGAGCAGTTCTTC

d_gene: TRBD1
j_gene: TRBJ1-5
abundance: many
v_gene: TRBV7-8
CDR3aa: CASSLTGQGRQPQHF
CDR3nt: TGTGCCAGCAGCTTAACAGGACAGGGGCGCCAGCCCCAGCATTTT

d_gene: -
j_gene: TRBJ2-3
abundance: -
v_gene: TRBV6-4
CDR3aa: CASSDGSRGTQYF
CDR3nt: TGTGCCAGCAGTGATGGGTCAAGGGGTACGCAGTATTTT

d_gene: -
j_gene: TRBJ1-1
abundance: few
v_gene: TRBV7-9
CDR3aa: CASSPLQGVNTEAFF
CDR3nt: TGTGCCAGCAGCCCCCTACAGGGCGTGAACACTGAAGCTTTCTTT

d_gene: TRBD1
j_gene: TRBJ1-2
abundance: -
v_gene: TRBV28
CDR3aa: CATHRGRGSEGYTF
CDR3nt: TGTGCCACCCATCGGGGCAGGGGGTCTGAAGGCTACACCTTC

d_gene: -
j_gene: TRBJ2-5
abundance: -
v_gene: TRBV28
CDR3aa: CASSLIAVQETQYF
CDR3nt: TGTGCCAGCAGTTTAATCGCAGTCCAAGAGACCCAGTACTTC

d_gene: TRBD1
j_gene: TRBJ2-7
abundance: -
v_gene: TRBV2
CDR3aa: CASVGQGFNEQYF
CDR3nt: TGTGCCAGCGTTGGACAGGGGTTCAACGAGCAGTACTTC

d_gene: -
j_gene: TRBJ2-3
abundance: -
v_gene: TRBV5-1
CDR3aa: CASSRGGQGESDTQYF
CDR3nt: TGCGCCAGCAGCCGGGGAGGCCAGGGGGAATCAGATACGCAGTATTTT

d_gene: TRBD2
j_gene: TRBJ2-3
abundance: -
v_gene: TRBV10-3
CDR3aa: CAITQTSGGAEDTQYF
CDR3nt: TGTGCCATCACCCAGACTAGCGGGGGGGCGGAAGATACGCAGTATTTT

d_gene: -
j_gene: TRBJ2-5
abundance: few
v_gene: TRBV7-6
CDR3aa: CASSPGGLEETQYF
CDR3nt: TGTGCCAGCAGCCCCGGAGGGCTAGAAGAGACCCAGTACTTC

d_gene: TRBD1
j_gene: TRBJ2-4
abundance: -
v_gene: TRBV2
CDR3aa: CASSVRGLAKNIQYF
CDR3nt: TGTGCCAGCAGTGTTAGGGGGCTAGCCAAAAACATTCAGTACTTC

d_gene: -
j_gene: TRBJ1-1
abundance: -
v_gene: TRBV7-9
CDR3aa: CASSFRGEVEAFF
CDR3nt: TGTGCCAGCAGCTTTCGGGGGGAAGTGGAAGCTTTCTTT

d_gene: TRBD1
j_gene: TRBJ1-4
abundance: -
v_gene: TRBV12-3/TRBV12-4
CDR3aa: CASSNRGAGEKLFF
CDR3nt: TGTGCCAGCAGCAACAGGGGGGCGGGGGAAAAACTGTTTTTT

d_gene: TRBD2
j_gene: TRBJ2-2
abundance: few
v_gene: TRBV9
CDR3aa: CASSASGSPNTGELFF
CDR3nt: TGTGCCAGCAGCGCTAGCGGGTCCCCGAACACCGGGGAGCTGTTTTTT

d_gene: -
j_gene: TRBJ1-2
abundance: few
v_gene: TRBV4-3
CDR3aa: CASSQTRQSHYGYTF
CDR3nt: TGCGCCAGCAGCCAAACGAGGCAGTCTCACTATGGCTACACCTTC

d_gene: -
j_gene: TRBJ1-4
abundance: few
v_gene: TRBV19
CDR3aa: CASRWDYDEKLFF
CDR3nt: TGTGCCAGCCGGTGGGACTACGATGAAAAACTGTTTTTT

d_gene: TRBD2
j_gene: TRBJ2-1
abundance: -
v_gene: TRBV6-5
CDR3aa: CASSYLAGTYNEQFF
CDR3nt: TGTGCCAGCAGTTACCTAGCGGGGACCTACAATGAGCAGTTCTTC

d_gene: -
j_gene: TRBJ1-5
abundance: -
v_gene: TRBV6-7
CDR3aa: CASSWWTFNNQPQHF
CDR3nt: TGTGCCAGCAGTTGGTGGACATTTAACAATCAGCCCCAGCATTTT